These 9 T cell receptor beta chains came from one sample sequenced in a study of identical twins. MiXCR was run by TCRdb on the 5' RACE reads, yielding one entry per CDR3 protein. The sample consists of about 890,000 distinct CDR3 sequences, 12% of them appearing once. This sample also belongs to another study, concerning yellow fever vaccine responses in identical twins.

Input material: PBMCs. Every receptor here comes from a woman aged 18-29 years in good health.

The chain employs TRBV3-1 and TRBJ2-5; tentatively, D is TRBD2 (7 bases). CDR1 is LGHDT, CDR2 YNNKEL, per germline (reference sequence). This CDR3 spans 15 amino acids. V was shortened by 4 bases and J by 5 bases, with 17 bases between the two germline ends. Here the CDR3 reads CASSLVNREGETQYF. In DNA form, the CDR3 reads TGTGCCAGCAGCCTAGTGAACAGGGAGGGGGAGACCCAGTACTTC.

There are a few counts of this clonotype. The chain joins TRBV7-6 to TRBJ2-1, with 8 bases fitting TRBD2. The V gene end was trimmed by 0 bases and the J gene end by 5 bases; junction bases not matched to a gene: 9. Looked up from germline, CDR1 is SGHVS and CDR2 is FNYEAQ. This CDR3 spans 17 amino acids. This CDR3 is CASSLAWVAGRHNEQFF. In nucleotides, the CDR3 is TGTGCCAGCAGCTTAGCGTGGGTAGCGGGGAGACACAATGAGCAGTTCTTC.

This clonotype turned up a few times. The chain uses TRBV20-1 and TRBJ2-2; D gene ambiguous. Germline V gives CDR1 DFQATT, CDR2 SNEGSKA (reference sequence). The CDR3 is 12 residues long. Between the trimmed V and J ends, which lost 3 bases and 7 bases, there was a span of 9 bases. CDR3 DNA sequence: TGCAGTGCTAGCGAGGAAAGCGGGGAGCTGTTTTTT. As protein: CSASEESGELFF.

J is TRBJ1-3 and V is TRBV6-1; D remains ambiguous. CDR3 length: 15 amino acids. The ends were cut back, 6 bases at V and 0 bases at J, with 12 bases in the middle. Germline-derived CDR1 and CDR2 are MNHNS and SASEGT. CDR3 sequence reads: CASSRIPSSGNTIYF. In DNA, the CDR3 is TGTGCCAGCAGCCGAATACCGAGCTCTGGAAACACCATATATTTT.

This clonotype has at least ten counts. V and J are TRBV3-1 and TRBJ1-1; unclear D gene. Germline lookup yields CDR1 LGHDT and CDR2 YNNKEL (reference sequence). V gave up 0 bases and J gave up 5 bases, with 22 bases separating them. This CDR3 is 18 amino acids long. DNA for the CDR3: TGTGCCAGCAGCCAAGACGGCAAATACCTCTCGGTCAAGACTGAAGCTTTCTTT. It encodes CASSQDGKYLSVKTEAFF. The variable domain in full, with the rest retrieved from reference TRBV3-1 and TRBJ1-1, is DTAVSQTPKYLVTQMGNDKSIKCEQNLGHDTMYWYKQDSKKFLKIMFSYNNKELIINETVPNRFSPKSPDKAHLNLHINSLELGDSAVYFCASSQDGKYLSVKTEAFFGQGTRLTVV.

This clonotype was observed a few times. The genes are TRBV10-3 and TRBJ2-3, with TRBD2 as a possible D gene (5 bases). The CDR3 sequence is 13 residues long. The germline V gene has CDR1 ENHRY and CDR2 SYGVKD. V was pared by 7 bases and J by 1 base, with 9 bases between. The CDR3 loop reads CAITGGRTDTQYF. In nucleotides, the CDR3 is TGTGCCATCACCGGAGGCCGCACAGATACGCAGTATTTT.

A few counts support this clonotype. In nucleotides, the CDR3 is TGTGCCAGCAGTTACTCGAGTGGTACTGGCTACACCTTC. This translates into CASSYSSGTGYTF. This rearrangement joins TRBV6-5 to TRBJ1-2; D remains ambiguous. This CDR3 region has 13 residues. The germline V gene encodes CDR1 MNHEY and CDR2 SVGAGI. Trimming took off 0 bases at V and 7 bases at J, with 9 bases between the two ends.

This sequence joins TRBV5-1 and TRBJ2-5; 8 nucleotides align to TRBD2. The CDR3 length is 14 residues. V lost 2 bases and J lost 2; bases outside the gene matches: 2. Germline values: CDR1 SGHRS, CDR2 YFSETQ. CDR3 nucleotide sequence: TGCGCCAGCAGCTTCGCGGGGGGTCAAGAGACCCAGTACTTC. Its translation is CASSFAGGQETQYF.

The chain carries TRBV5-1 and TRBJ2-2, with D possibly matching TRBD1 (5 bases). This CDR3 is 16 amino acids long. Germline assignment: CDR1 SGHRS and CDR2 YFSETQ. V was pared by 4 bases and J by 0 bases, with 13 bases between. This chain's CDR3 is CASSVAQGSNTGELFF. DNA for the CDR3: TGCGCCAGCAGCGTGGCCCAGGGATCGAACACCGGGGAGCTGTTTTTT.